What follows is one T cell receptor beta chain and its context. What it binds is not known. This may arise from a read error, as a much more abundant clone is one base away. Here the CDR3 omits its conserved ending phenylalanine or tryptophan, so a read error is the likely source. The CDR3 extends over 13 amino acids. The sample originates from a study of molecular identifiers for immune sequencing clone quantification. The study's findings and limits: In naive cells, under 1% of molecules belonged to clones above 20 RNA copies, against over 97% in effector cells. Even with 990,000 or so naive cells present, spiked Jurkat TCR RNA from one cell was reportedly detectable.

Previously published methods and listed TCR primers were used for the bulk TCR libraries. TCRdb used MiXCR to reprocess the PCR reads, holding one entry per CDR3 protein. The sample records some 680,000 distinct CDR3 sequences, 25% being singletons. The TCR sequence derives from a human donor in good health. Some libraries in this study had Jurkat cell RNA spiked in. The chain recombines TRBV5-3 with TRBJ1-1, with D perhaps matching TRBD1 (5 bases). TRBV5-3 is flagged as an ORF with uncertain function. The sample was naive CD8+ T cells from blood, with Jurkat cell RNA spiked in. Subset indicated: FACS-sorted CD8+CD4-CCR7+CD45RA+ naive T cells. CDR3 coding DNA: TGTGCCAGCAGCTTAGGGGTAGCGGGTGACGCTTTCCTT. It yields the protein CASSLGVAGDAFL.